These T cell receptor beta chains were read from a single sample in a study of blood T cell repertoires in COVID-19. Method: immunoSEQ multiplex PCR; TCRdb's copy keeps in-frame clones and lacks some. The repertoire consists of 150,000 to 200,000 clones, with around 82% occurring once and the leading ten covering around 7%. Sequencing used peripheral blood. These receptors originate from a woman between 35 and 50 years old with COVID-19, enrolled during active disease. Each CDR3 is given with its conserved first and last residue. Each record gives: V gene, D gene, J gene, CDR3 protein. The D gene is left open where the match is weak.

>TRBV19|-|TRBJ1-5
CASTSGRVGSNQPQHF
>TRBV6-6|-|TRBJ1-1
CASSYPGDGVTEAFF
>TRBV9|TRBD2|TRBJ2-5
CASSVDWLAGVETQYF
>TRBV4-1|TRBD2|TRBJ2-5
CASSAKAGGAETQYF
>TRBV19|TRBD1|TRBJ2-3
CASRNRGQVDTQYF
>TRBV7-8|TRBD1|TRBJ1-4
CASSPQTGVFGTNEKLFF
>TRBV5-4|TRBD2|TRBJ2-3
CASSLGLAGGVDTQYF
>TRBV19|TRBD1|TRBJ1-2
CASSGTTGLRGYTF
>TRBV2|-|TRBJ2-2
CASVPTFTGELFF
>TRBV4-1|TRBD1|TRBJ2-1
CASSSPLDRGINEQFF
>TRBV5-1|-|TRBJ1-1
CASRTSPVTNTEAFF
>TRBV19|-|TRBJ2-1
CASSDRTGSYNEQFF
>TRBV7-9|-|TRBJ1-1
CASNVQENTEAFF
>TRBV27|-|TRBJ2-3
CASRPLGATSTDTQYF
>TRBV19|TRBD1|TRBJ1-3
CASSGGSGNTIYF
>TRBV5-1|-|TRBJ2-2
CASRSGGRELFF
>TRBV6-2/TRBV6-3|-|TRBJ2-3
CASSSLPSTDTQYF
>TRBV6-5|TRBD1|TRBJ1-4
CASSTTGTGVEKLFF
>TRBV19|-|TRBJ1-4
CASSMGAAAEKLFF
>TRBV9|-|TRBJ2-3
CASSVGGVTDTQYF
>TRBV5-1|TRBD1|TRBJ2-5
CASSLQGAQETQYF
>TRBV19|-|TRBJ2-6
CASSRTGITEGANVLTF
>TRBV15|TRBD2|TRBJ2-7
CATSPQRTIQLAGSEQYF
>TRBV11-2|-|TRBJ2-5
CASSLGQVSETQYF
>TRBV6-5|-|TRBJ2-7
CASSTSPGEAYEQYF
>TRBV5-6|-|TRBJ1-4
CASSLGRGSGKLFF
>TRBV3-1/TRBV3-2|-|TRBJ1-4
CASSLFGGDATNEKLFF
>TRBV5-6|TRBD2|TRBJ2-5
CASSFPLAGLETQYF
>TRBV12-3/TRBV12-4|-|TRBJ2-1
CASSLSGNEQFF
>TRBV2|TRBD1|TRBJ1-4
CASSAGTDSPYINEELFF
>TRBV7-9|-|TRBJ1-2
CASSLTESGYTF
>TRBV3-1/TRBV3-2|-|TRBJ1-1
CASRSNTEAFF
>TRBV18|TRBD1|TRBJ1-2
CASSQYPDRPRDGYTF
>TRBV19|-|TRBJ2-5
CASSTGPRRETQYF
>TRBV15|-|TRBJ2-5
CATSRGAPGETQYF
>TRBV28|-|TRBJ1-3
CASSLWSGTGNTIYF
>TRBV18|TRBD1|TRBJ1-1
CASSPDRDRGYGEAFF
>TRBV3-1/TRBV3-2|-|TRBJ2-5
CASSQTKETQYF
>TRBV19|TRBD2|TRBJ2-1
CASSIPGLAGYEQFF
>TRBV18|TRBD2|TRBJ2-1
CASSPTRASGRPEQFF
>TRBV7-2|TRBD2|TRBJ2-1
CASSLEGTNNVQFF
>TRBV5-1|-|TRBJ2-5
CASRGRGSDQETQYF
>TRBV11-2|TRBD2|TRBJ2-2
CASSFSGGSFTGELFF
>TRBV4-1|TRBD1|TRBJ2-7
CASSQGPVRGQLYEQYF
>TRBV9|TRBD1|TRBJ2-1
CASSVDPPTGVGYNEQFF